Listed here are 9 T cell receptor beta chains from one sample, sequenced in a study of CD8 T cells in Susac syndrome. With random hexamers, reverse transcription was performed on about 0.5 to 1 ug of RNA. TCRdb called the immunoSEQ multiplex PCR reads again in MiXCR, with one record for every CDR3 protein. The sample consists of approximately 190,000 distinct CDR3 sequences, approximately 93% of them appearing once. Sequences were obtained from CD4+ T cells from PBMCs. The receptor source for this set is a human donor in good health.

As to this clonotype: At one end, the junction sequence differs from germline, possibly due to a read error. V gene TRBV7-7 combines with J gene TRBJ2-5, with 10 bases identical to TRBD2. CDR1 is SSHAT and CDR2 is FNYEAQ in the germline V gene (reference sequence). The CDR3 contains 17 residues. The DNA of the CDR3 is TGTGCTAGCAGCTTAGGGAGGCTAGCGGGGGTCCAAGAGACCCAGTACTTC. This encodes CASSLGRLAGVQETQYF.

The CDR3 region is CATQAGLGNQPQHF. The CDR3, as DNA: TGTGCCACCCAAGCAGGGTTGGGCAATCAGCCCCAGCATTTT. The gene calls are TRBV10-3 and TRBJ1-5; weak D call: TRBD1 (5 bases). The CDR3 covers 14 residues. Trimming pared 10 bases from V and 2 bases from J, leaving 15 bases between. Germline assignment: CDR1 ENHRY and CDR2 SYGVKD.

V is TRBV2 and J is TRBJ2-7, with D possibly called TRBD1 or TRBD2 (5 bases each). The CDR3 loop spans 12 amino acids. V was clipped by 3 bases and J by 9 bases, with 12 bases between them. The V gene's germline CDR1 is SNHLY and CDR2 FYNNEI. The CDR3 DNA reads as TGTGCCAGCAGTGATCAGGGACCATGGCAGTACTTC. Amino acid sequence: CASSDQGPWQYF.

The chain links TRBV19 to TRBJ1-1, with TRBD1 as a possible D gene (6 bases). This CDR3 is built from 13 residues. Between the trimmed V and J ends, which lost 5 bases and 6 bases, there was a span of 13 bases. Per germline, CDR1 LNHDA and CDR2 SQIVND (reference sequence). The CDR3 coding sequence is TGTGCCAGTAGTGCGCACAGGGAGGCTGAAGCTTTCTTT. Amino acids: CASSAHREAEAFF.

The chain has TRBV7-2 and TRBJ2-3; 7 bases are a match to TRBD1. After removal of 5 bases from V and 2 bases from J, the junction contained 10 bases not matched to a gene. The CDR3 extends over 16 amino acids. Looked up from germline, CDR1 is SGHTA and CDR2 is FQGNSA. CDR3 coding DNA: TGTGCCAGCAGCCAAGGGGGCAGGCTTGTCACAGATACGCAGTATTTT. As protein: CASSQGGRLVTDTQYF. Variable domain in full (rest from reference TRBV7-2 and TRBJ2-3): GAGVSQSPSNKVTEKGKDVELRCDPISGHTALYWYRQSLGQGLEFLIYFQGNSAPDKSGLPSDRFSAERTGGSVSTLTIQRTQQEDSAVYLCASSQGGRLVTDTQYFGPGTRLTVL.

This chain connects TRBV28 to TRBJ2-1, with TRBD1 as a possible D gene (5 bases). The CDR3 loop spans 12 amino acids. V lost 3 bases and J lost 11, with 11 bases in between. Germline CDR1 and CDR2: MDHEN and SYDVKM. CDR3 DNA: TGTGCCAGCAGTTTCGGACAAGGACAGCAGTTCTTC. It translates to CASSFGQGQQFF. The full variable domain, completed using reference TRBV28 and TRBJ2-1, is DVKVTQSSRYLVKRTGEKVFLECVQDMDHENMFWYRQDPGLGLRLIYFSYDVKMKEKGDIPEGYSVSREKKERFSLILESASTNQTSMYLCASSFGQGQQFFGPGTRLTVL.

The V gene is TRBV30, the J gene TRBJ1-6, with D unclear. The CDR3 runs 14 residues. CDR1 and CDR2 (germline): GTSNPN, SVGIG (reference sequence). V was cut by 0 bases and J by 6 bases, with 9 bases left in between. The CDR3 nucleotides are TGTGCCTGGAGTGTCTCTCCGGGTAATTCACCCCTCCACTTT. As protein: CAWSVSPGNSPLHF.

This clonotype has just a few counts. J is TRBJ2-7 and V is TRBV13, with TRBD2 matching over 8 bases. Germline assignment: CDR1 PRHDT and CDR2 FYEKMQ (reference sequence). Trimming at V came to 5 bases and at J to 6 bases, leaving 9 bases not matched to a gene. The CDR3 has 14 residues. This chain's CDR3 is CASSLLAGHGEQYV. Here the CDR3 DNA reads TGTGCCAGCAGCCTTCTAGCGGGTCATGGCGAGCAGTACGTC.

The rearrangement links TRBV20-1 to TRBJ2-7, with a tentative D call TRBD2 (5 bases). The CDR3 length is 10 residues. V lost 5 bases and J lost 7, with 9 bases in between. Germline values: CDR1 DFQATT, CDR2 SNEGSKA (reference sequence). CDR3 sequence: CSASLGEQYF. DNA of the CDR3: TGCAGTGCTTCACTAGGGGAGCAGTACTTC.